A selection of T cell receptor beta chains follows, all from one sample in a study of blood T cell repertoires in COVID-19. Here immunoSEQ multiplex PCR was the method, and the copy in TCRdb shows in-frame clones only, minus some. The data show 300,000 to 350,000 clones, 75% to 90% seen once. Sequences were obtained from PBMCs or T cells enriched from blood (not recorded which). Receptor source: a man aged 25 to 40 who had recovered from COVID-19. Both conserved end residues are part of each CDR3. A D gene is named only where the DNA matches it firmly. Clone size, where shown, is once, few, many, or a class for clones that have expanded.

clone_size j_call v_call d_call cdr3_nt cdr3_aa
- TRBJ2-3 TRBV30 TRBD2 TGTGCCTGGAGTGTATTCGCGGGGGTTACAGATACGCAGTATTTT CAWSVFAGVTDTQYF
- TRBJ2-1 TRBV5-1 TRBD2 TGCGCCAGCAGCTGGACTAGCTCGGGGGGATACAATGAGCAGTTCTTC CASSWTSSGGYNEQFF
many TRBJ1-5 TRBV4-1 - TGCGCCAGCAGCCAAGGGAAGTCGCAGGGCGGTTATCAGCCCCAGCATTTT CASSQGKSQGGYQPQHF
- TRBJ2-5 TRBV6-9 - TGTGCCAGCCCGGGGATGGGCTCCGGCGACCCAAAAGAGACCCAGTACTTC CASPGMGSGDPKETQYF
- TRBJ1-2 TRBV24-1 - TGTGCCACCAGTGATCCAGGGGCAGTTGGCTACACCTTC CATSDPGAVGYTF
once TRBJ2-1 TRBV5-4 TRBD2 TGTGCCAGCAGAGTGTCTAGCGGCAACAATGAGCAGTTCTTC CASRVSSGNNEQFF
few TRBJ2-1 TRBV28 - TGTGCCAGCAGCAAAAAGGGGCTTTACTCCTACAATGAGCAGTTCTTC CASSKKGLYSYNEQFF
- TRBJ1-2 TRBV3-1/TRBV3-2 TRBD1 TGTGCCAGCAGCCCTGGGACAGGGGCAGTCTATGGCTACACCTTC CASSPGTGAVYGYTF
- TRBJ1-5 TRBV19 - TGTGCCAGTAGTATAGGTCAGATTAGCAATCAGCCCCAGCATTTT CASSIGQISNQPQHF
- TRBJ2-3 TRBV5-4 - TGTGCCAGCAGCTCCTACCGACTAGCAGATACGCAGTATTTT CASSSYRLADTQYF
- TRBJ1-3 TRBV6-5 - TGTGCCAGCAGTTACGACGGGGGATATGGAAACACCATATATTTT CASSYDGGYGNTIYF
- TRBJ1-6 TRBV19 TRBD1 TGTGCCAGTAGTTCGGGACAGAATAATTCACCCCTCCACTTT CASSSGQNNSPLHF
- TRBJ2-7 TRBV2 TRBD1 TGTGCCAGCAGCCTGACAGGGGGGCAGTACTTC CASSLTGGQYF
- TRBJ1-3 TRBV27 - TGTGCCAGCAGTTTTCAGGGATCTGGAAGCACCATATATTTT CASSFQGSGSTIYF
- TRBJ1-6 TRBV18 - TGTGCCAGCTCAGAAGGACAGAATTCACCCCTCCACTTT CASSEGQNSPLHF
- TRBJ1-1 TRBV30 - TGTGCCTGGAGCTTTGGGGCAGAAGATGAAGCTTTCTTT CAWSFGAEDEAFF
- TRBJ1-1 TRBV7-9 - TGTGCCAGCAGCCACAGGCAAGGGTCTAACACTGAAGCTTTCTTT CASSHRQGSNTEAFF
- TRBJ1-6 TRBV5-8 TRBD1 TGTGCCAGCAGCTTGGAGGGGACAGTCTATAATTCACCCCTCCACTTT CASSLEGTVYNSPLHF
- TRBJ1-6 TRBV6-6 - TGTGCCAGCAGTACCACCAAGGGAGATCCCCCCACCCTCCACTTT CASSTTKGDPPTLHF
- TRBJ2-1 TRBV7-9 - TGTGCCAGCAGCCCCGGGCTTCAACTAGACGGTGAGCAGTTCTTC CASSPGLQLDGEQFF
- TRBJ2-7 TRBV27 - TGTGCCAGCAGTCCCCGGGACACTTCAGCGCAGTACTTC CASSPRDTSAQYF
- TRBJ1-2 TRBV6-6 TRBD1 TGTGCCAGCAGAAGGGACAGGGAGGGAAGCTATGGCTACACCTTC CASRRDREGSYGYTF
- TRBJ1-2 TRBV19 - TGTGCCAGTAGTATAGGCACGCCCGGTAGAGGCGGCTACACCTTC CASSIGTPGRGGYTF
few TRBJ1-2 TRBV7-8 - TGTGCCAGCAGCTTTGGGGCGACCTATGGCTACACCTTC CASSFGATYGYTF
- TRBJ2-5 TRBV11-1 - TGTGCCAGCAGCTTAGATCGGTACCAAGAGACCCAGTACTTC CASSLDRYQETQYF